The sequence of this T cell receptor (beta chain) was determined in a study of shared clonotypes between healthy human individuals. Naive CD8 populations comprised CD45RO-negative cells positively selected for CCR7, excluding terminally differentiated effector memory CD45RA+ cells. V was clipped by 3 bases and J by 8 bases; unmatched bases: 5. CDR3 length: 15 residues. CDR1 and CDR2 from the germline V gene are SEHNR and FQNEAQ (reference sequence). Concerning this clone: The sample holds other DNA sequences that translate to the same CDR3.

Replicate sorted-subset PCRs were loaded with around 0.2 ug DNA, 25,000 to 30,000 T cell genomes. TCRdb's table, derived via immunoSEQ multiplex PCR, lists solely in-frame clones and lacks some. The repertoire consists of around 2,000,000 clones, with about 95% occurring once and the leading ten covering 0.9% to 1.4%. The source material was naive CD8+ T cells sorted from blood. This TCR derives from a man aged 18-30 years in good health. The chain links TRBV7-9 to TRBJ2-1, with TRBD2 identical over 12 bases. CDR3 protein: CASSFLAGGPYEQFF. The CDR3 DNA reads TGTGCCAGCAGCTTTCTAGCGGGAGGGCCATATGAGCAGTTCTTC.